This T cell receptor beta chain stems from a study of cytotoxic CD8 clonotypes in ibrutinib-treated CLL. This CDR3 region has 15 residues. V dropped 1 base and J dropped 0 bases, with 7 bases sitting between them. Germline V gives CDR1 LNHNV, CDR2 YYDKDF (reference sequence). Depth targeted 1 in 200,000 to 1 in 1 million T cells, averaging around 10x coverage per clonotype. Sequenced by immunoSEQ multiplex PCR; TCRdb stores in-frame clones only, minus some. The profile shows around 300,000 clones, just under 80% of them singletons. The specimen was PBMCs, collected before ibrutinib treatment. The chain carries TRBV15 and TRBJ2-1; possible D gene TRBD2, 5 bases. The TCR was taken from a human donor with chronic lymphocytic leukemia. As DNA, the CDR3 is TGTGCCACCAGCAGAGGGACTGTCTCCTACAATGAGCAGTTCTTC. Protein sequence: CATSRGTVSYNEQFF. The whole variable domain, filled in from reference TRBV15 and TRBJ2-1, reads DAMVIQNPRYQVTQFGKPVTLSCSQTLNHNVMYWYQQKSSQAPKLLFHYYDKDFNNEADTPDNFQSRRPNTSFCFLDIRSPGLGDTAMYLCATSRGTVSYNEQFFGPGTRLTVL.